Presented here are 30 T cell receptor beta chains from one specimen sequenced in a study of cytomegalovirus exposure and HLA in healthy donors. PCR amplification relied on 60 Vbeta primers (plus 13 Jbeta primers). The data were produced by immunoSEQ multiplex PCR, yet TCRdb's version contains in-frame clones alone and is incomplete. Of roughly 140,000 clones listed, about four fifths are singletons. Sequencing was performed on PBMCs. These receptors were collected from a male donor in good health and CMV-seronegative.

The rearrangement joins TRBV10-1 to TRBJ2-7, with TRBD1 identical over 11 bases. The germline gives CDR1 WNHNN, CDR2 SYGVQD (reference sequence). V gave up 3 bases and J gave up 0 bases; unmatched junction bases: 4. The CDR3 sequence is 16 residues long. The CDR3 DNA follows: TGCGCCAGCAGTGATACCGGGACAGGGGGCTCCTACGAGCAGTACTTC. Its translation: CASSDTGTGGSYEQYF.

This chain uses TRBV7-2 with TRBJ2-7, with D tentatively TRBD2 (5 bases). Germline V gene sequence: CDR1 SGHTA, CDR2 FQGNSA. V lost 2 bases and J 2 bases, leaving 16 bases between the germline ends. The CDR3 has 16 amino acids. CDR3 loop: CASSLRWERVPYEQYF. The CDR3 region has the DNA TGTGCCAGCAGCTTACGGTGGGAGAGGGTACCCTACGAGCAGTACTTC. The entire variable domain, with the rest obtained from reference TRBV7-2 and TRBJ2-7, is as follows: GAGVSQSPSNKVTEKGKDVELRCDPISGHTALYWYRQSLGQGLEFLIYFQGNSAPDKSGLPSDRFSAERTGGSVSTLTIQRTQQEDSAVYLCASSLRWERVPYEQYFGPGTRLTVT.

The V call is TRBV6-6, the J call TRBJ2-2; no firm D call. Trimming cost V 7 bases and J 9 bases, with 9 bases left between them. Germline CDR1 MNHNY, CDR2 SVGAGI (reference sequence). The CDR3 covers 11 residues. In DNA, the CDR3 is TGTGCCAGCACCCTAATGCGGGAGCTGTTTTTT. This gives the protein CASTLMRELFF.

This clone was observed a few times. The V and J genes are TRBV11-2 and TRBJ2-1; maybe TRBD1 (7 bases). CDR1 is SGHAT and CDR2 is FQNNGV in the germline V gene. V lost 7 bases and J lost 7, with 11 bases in between. The CDR3 covers 12 residues. In nucleotides, the CDR3 is TGTGCCAGCAAACCAGGGGGGAATGAGCAGTTCTTC. Translating it yields CASKPGGNEQFF.

The rearrangement links TRBV7-2 to TRBJ1-1, with D hard to call. Trimming took off 5 bases at V and 1 base at J, with 14 bases between the two ends. The CDR3 contains 15 residues. CDR1 and CDR2 from the germline V gene are SGHTA and FQGNSA. CDR3 region: CASSRTLGGNTEAFF. CDR3 nucleotide sequence: TGTGCCAGCAGCCGAACCCTAGGAGGGAACACTGAAGCTTTCTTT.

The rearrangement joins TRBV7-8 to TRBJ2-2; D is possibly TRBD1 (6 bases). CDR1 SGHVS and CDR2 FQNEAQ come from the germline V gene. V was trimmed by 3 bases and J by 1 base, leaving 9 bases between them. The CDR3 contains 15 residues. DNA of the CDR3: TGTGCCAGCAGCTTTTCGGGACAGAACACCGGGGAGCTGTTTTTT. Translation gives CASSFSGQNTGELFF.

This chain joins TRBV6-1 and TRBJ2-7; 9 bases align to TRBD1. Germline trimming cut 7 bases from V and 3 bases from J; bases unmatched to any gene: 10. The CDR3 runs to 15 residues. Germline V gene sequence: CDR1 MNHNS, CDR2 SASEGT. The CDR3 spells CASTWDRDPLYEQYF. CDR3 coding DNA: TGTGCCAGCACCTGGGACAGGGACCCCCTCTACGAGCAGTACTTC.

The chain is built from TRBV7-2 and TRBJ2-3; D possibly corresponds to TRBD1 (5 bases). Between the trimmed V and J ends, which lost 4 bases and 4 bases, there was a span of 12 bases. This CDR3 region has 14 residues. Germline V CDR1 and CDR2: SGHTA, FQGNSA. The CDR3 coding sequence is TGTGCCAGCAGCTCTGAGGCAGGGCCAGATACGCAGTATTTT. Its protein product is CASSSEAGPDTQYF.

The chain joins TRBV27 to TRBJ2-1; 7 nucleotides agree with TRBD2. V lost 2 bases and J lost 4; bases outside the gene matches: 8. The CDR3 runs to 16 residues. Germline V gene data show CDR1 as MNHEY and CDR2 as SMNVEV (reference sequence). DNA for the CDR3: TGTGCCAGCAGTTTAGCGGCGGGAGACATTTACAATGAGCAGTTCTTC. This translates into CASSLAAGDIYNEQFF.

Concerning this clone itself: The same CDR3 also results from other DNA sequences found in this sample. The V gene is TRBV7-3, the J gene TRBJ2-2; D remains ambiguous. V lost 3 bases and J 7 bases, leaving 3 bases between the germline ends. The CDR3 spans 11 residues. Germline V gives CDR1 SGHTA, CDR2 FQGTGA. The CDR3 reads CASSLSGELFF. In nucleotides, the CDR3 is TGTGCCAGCAGCTTGAGCGGGGAGCTGTTTTTT.

This chain uses TRBV5-4 with TRBJ2-5; D is perhaps TRBD1 (6 bases). Near its end, the DNA agrees better with TRBJ2-7, so the J call may be wrong. The CDR3 runs to 16 residues. The V gene's germline CDR1 is SGHNT and CDR2 YYREEE (reference sequence). CDR3 sequence: CASSLESQGIPHEQYF. The CDR3 DNA sequence: TGTGCCAGCAGCTTGGAATCCCAGGGGATACCCCACGAGCAGTACTTC.

J is TRBJ1-5 and V is TRBV6-6; no firm D call. CDR1 is MNHNY, CDR2 SVGAGI, per germline (reference sequence). Trimming removed 5 bases at V and 4 bases at J, with 9 bases between. The length of the CDR3 is 13 residues. The CDR3: CASSHQLNQPQHF. The CDR3 DNA reads as TGTGCCAGCAGTCACCAACTTAATCAGCCCCAGCATTTT.

The chain is built from TRBV6-4 and TRBJ1-1; D may be TRBD1 (6 bases). V lost 5 bases to trimming and J lost 0 bases, with 13 bases between them. The CDR3 spans 15 residues. Germline V gene sequence: CDR1 MRHNA, CDR2 SNTAGT. This chain's CDR3 is CASSPRAGVNTEAFF. In nucleotides, the CDR3 is TGTGCCAGCAGTCCCCGGGCAGGGGTGAACACTGAAGCTTTCTTT.

This clone was detected a few times. The chain uses TRBV7-3 and TRBJ2-6; maybe TRBD1 (6 bases). Per germline, CDR1 SGHTA and CDR2 FQGTGA. Trimming took off 1 base at V and 4 bases at J, with 11 bases between the two ends. This CDR3 is 16 amino acids long. The CDR3 here is CASSLNRGKGANVLTF. Here the CDR3 DNA reads TGTGCCAGCAGCTTAAATAGGGGGAAGGGGGCCAACGTCCTGACTTTC. The full variable domain, with the rest looked up from reference TRBV7-3 and TRBJ2-6, is GAGVSQTPSNKVTEKGKYVELRCDPISGHTALYWYRQSLGQGPEFLIYFQGTGAADDSGLPNDRFFAVRPEGSVSTLKIQRTERGDSAVYLCASSLNRGKGANVLTFGAGSRLTVL.

The chain uses TRBV2 and TRBJ2-7; 9 bases are shared with TRBD1. The junction had 10 bases not matched to a gene; V was cut back by 10 bases and J by 6 bases. Germline values: CDR1 SNHLY, CDR2 FYNNEI. There are 13 residues in the CDR3. The CDR3 loop is CATRDRVLSEQYF. The CDR3 DNA sequence: TGTGCCACACGGGACAGGGTCCTCTCCGAGCAGTACTTC. Looking up the rest from reference TRBV2 and TRBJ2-7 gives the full variable domain: EPEVTQTPSHQVTQMGQEVILRCVPISNHLYFYWYRQILGQKVEFLVSFYNNEISEKSEIFDDQFSVERPDGSNFTLKIRSTKLEDSAMYFCATRDRVLSEQYFGPGTRLTVT.

The J gene is TRBJ2-3, the V gene TRBV6-4; no definite D call. Trimming took off 0 bases at V and 4 bases at J, with 8 bases between the two ends. The germline CDR1 and CDR2 sequences are MRHNA and SNTAGT. The CDR3 spans 14 residues. The DNA for the CDR3 is TGTGCCAGCAGTGACTCTCAGGAACCAGATACGCAGTATTTT. This sequence encodes CASSDSQEPDTQYF.

The rearrangement links TRBV7-2 to TRBJ2-3; 11 bases are shared with TRBD2. The CDR3 covers 16 residues. In germline, CDR1 is SGHTA, CDR2 FQGNSA. V lost 7 bases, J lost 4 bases, and 10 bases stayed unmatched. The CDR3 protein is CASTEFSGRAADTQYF. DNA for the CDR3: TGTGCCAGCACCGAATTTAGCGGGAGGGCCGCAGATACGCAGTATTTT.

The chain carries TRBV7-9 and TRBJ2-7, with D possibly TRBD2 on 5 matching bases. The CDR3 has 15 amino acids. V lost 4 bases to trimming and J lost 3 bases, with 16 bases between them. From germline, CDR1 is SEHNR and CDR2 FQNEAQ (reference sequence). CDR3 in amino acids: CASSSRAGVGYEQYF. CDR3 in DNA: TGTGCCAGCAGCTCCCGGGCGGGCGTCGGCTACGAGCAGTACTTC.

This chain joins TRBV6-1 and TRBJ2-7, with TRBD2 matching 10 bases. Germline CDR1 MNHNS, CDR2 SASEGT. V lost 1 base to trimming and J lost 5 bases; unmatched junction nucleotides: 5. There are 15 residues in the CDR3. CDR3 sequence: CASSEGAGGPHEQYF. CDR3 in DNA: TGTGCCAGCAGTGAAGGAGCGGGAGGGCCCCACGAGCAGTACTTC.

This clone was detected only once. The rearrangement links TRBV29-1 to TRBJ1-1, with unresolved D. The V and J ends lost 3 bases and 7 bases respectively, with 15 bases between them. CDR1 is SQVTM and CDR2 is ANQGSEA in the germline V gene. The CDR3 loop spans 13 amino acids. The CDR3 nucleotides are TGCAGCGTTGATAAGGCGGGGAAGGGTGAAGCTTTCTTT. This encodes CSVDKAGKGEAFF.

This chain connects TRBV5-4 to TRBJ2-5, with D possibly matching TRBD1 (5 bases). The germline V and J ends were trimmed by 0 bases and 2 bases, with 11 bases remaining between them. The germline CDR1 and CDR2 sequences are SGHNT and YYREEE (reference sequence). The CDR3 sequence is 15 residues long. For the CDR3, the DNA is TGTGCCAGCAGCTTGGGTGGGGCGCTGCAAGAGACCCAGTACTTC. Its protein product is CASSLGGALQETQYF. The full variable domain, its missing parts supplied by reference TRBV5-4 and TRBJ2-5, is ETGVTQSPTHLIKTRGQQVTLRCSSQSGHNTVSWYQQALGQGPQFIFQYYREEENGRGNFPPRFSGLQFPNYSSELNVNALELDDSALYLCASSLGGALQETQYFGPGTRLLVL.

Regarding this clone: A read error may account for a junction end that differs from germline. The genes are TRBV27 and TRBJ2-4; 8 nucleotides line up with TRBD2. This CDR3 spans 15 amino acids. CDR1 and CDR2 (germline): MNHEY, SMNVEV (reference sequence). CDR3 in amino acids: CAGSLSGTRGNIQYF. The CDR3 nucleotides read TGTGCCGGCAGTTTATCAGGGACTAGAGGTAACATTCAGTACTTC.

The CDR3 protein is CASSPRDEQYF. The CDR3 DNA reads as TGTGCCAGCAGCCCCCGTGACGAGCAGTACTTC. The chain couples TRBV7-2 to TRBJ2-7; D unresolved. The V end lost 5 bases, the J end lost 5 bases, and 7 bases lay between the germline ends. The CDR3 contains 11 residues. Germline loops: CDR1 SGHTA, CDR2 FQGNSA.

The rearrangement uses TRBV30 and TRBJ2-1; 9 nucleotides align to TRBD2. The germline V gene has CDR1 GTSNPN and CDR2 SVGIG (reference sequence). The trim removed 3 bases at V and 2 bases at J, leaving 14 bases unmatched. CDR3 size: 18 residues. The CDR3 DNA reads as TGTGCCTGGAGGTCAGGGCGGGAGGGCCACAGGCCCTACAATGAGCAGTTCTTC. It translates to CAWRSGREGHRPYNEQFF.

The chain employs TRBV2 and TRBJ2-5; D uncertain. The CDR3 totals 11 residues. With 4 bases removed from V and 11 bases from J, the gap between germline ends came to 11 bases. Germline V gene data show CDR1 as SNHLY and CDR2 as FYNNEI. DNA of the CDR3: TGTGCCAGCAGTGGTAGCATAGAGCAGTACTTC. This translates into CASSGSIEQYF.

The rearrangement uses TRBV7-9 and TRBJ2-5; the match to TRBD1 covers 9 bases. From germline, CDR1 is SEHNR and CDR2 FQNEAQ (reference sequence). The CDR3 extends over 16 amino acids. V lost 5 bases and J lost 3; bases outside the gene matches: 10. The CDR3 DNA reads as TGTGCCAGCAGCCCAGTGACAGGGGGTGTTGAAGAGACCCAGTACTTC. Encoded protein: CASSPVTGGVEETQYF. Full variable domain (missing parts from reference TRBV7-9 and TRBJ2-5): DTGVSQNPRHKITKRGQNVTFRCDPISEHNRLYWYRQTLGQGPEFLTYFQNEAQLEKSRLLSDRFSAERPKGSFSTLEIQRTEQGDSAMYLCASSPVTGGVEETQYFGPGTRLLVL.

This sequence joins TRBV10-2 and TRBJ2-2, with D perhaps TRBD2 (5 bases). Trimming took 4 bases from V and 6 from J, leaving 15 bases between them. The V gene's germline CDR1 is WSHSY and CDR2 SAAADI. The length of the CDR3 is 15 residues. The CDR3 protein is CASSGIASVSGELFF. CDR3 nucleotides: TGCGCCAGCAGTGGAATAGCGTCAGTATCCGGGGAGCTGTTTTTT.

V usage is TRBV12-5 and J usage is TRBJ2-2, with 9 bases identical to TRBD1. Germline values: CDR1 LGHNT, CDR2 FRNRAP. This CDR3 has 16 amino acids. With V trimmed by 5 bases and J by 6 bases, 10 bases remained unmatched. CDR3 protein: CASGTGTGFYAGELFF. CDR3 DNA sequence: TGTGCTAGTGGTACCGGGACAGGGTTTTACGCCGGGGAGCTGTTTTTT.

The J gene is TRBJ2-7, the V gene TRBV10-1, with D possibly being TRBD2 (5 bases). Germline lookup yields CDR1 WNHNN and CDR2 SYGVQD (reference sequence). Trimming removed 3 bases from V and 6 bases from J, with 12 bases in between. The CDR3 covers 13 residues. The CDR3 sequence is CASSDYGNGEQYF. The CDR3 DNA reads as TGCGCCAGCAGTGATTACGGGAACGGCGAGCAGTACTTC.

This clone has more than one count but fewer than ten. This chain connects TRBV5-6 to TRBJ2-3, with 8 bases matching TRBD2. Germline loops: CDR1 SGHDT, CDR2 YYEEEE. The CDR3 has 17 residues. Trimming cost V 4 bases and J 2 bases; bases outside gene matches: 12. CDR3 amino acids: CASSPSRTSGYTDTQYF. The CDR3 DNA follows: TGTGCCAGCAGCCCCTCAAGAACTAGCGGATACACAGATACGCAGTATTTT. The full variable domain, in which reference TRBV5-6 and TRBJ2-3 provide the parts outside the CDR3, is DAGVTQSPTHLIKTRGQQVTLRCSPKSGHDTVSWYQQALGQGPQFIFQYYEEEERQRGNFPDRFSGHQFPNYSSELNVNALLLGDSALYLCASSPSRTSGYTDTQYFGPGTRLTVL.